This T cell receptor (beta chain) was sequenced in a study of blood T cell repertoires in COVID-19 (dated by TCRdb to the early 2020s). Background for the entire study: Collaborator samples came from the United States, Italy and Spain and covered acute and convalescent phases of COVID-19. Where available, HLA class I and class II types were obtained from metadata supplied by the sample provider rather than from assay-based typing. Subjects who had been exposed to COVID-19, were actively infected with it, or had recovered from it provided the deeply sampled blood TCRbeta repertoires that made up the dataset. Samples were obtained from the ongoing ImmuneRACE study (first 160 participants) and from 1,000 to 1,500 subjects provided by 6 global collaborators. A freely available public database, intended as a resource for researchers studying the immune response to SARS-CoV-2, is where the repertoires were released. Nearly every sample came with metadata listing a de-identified subject ID, COVID-19 status, age in years and sex. The material from the prospective study consisted of cDNA or gDNA derived from T cells, B-cell-depleted T cells, or PBMCs. What the authors observed across the whole study: The quantity of clinical and demographic metadata differed by source and by participant and was supplied without curation.

TCRbeta CDR3 regions were amplified from genomic DNA by means of the immunoSEQ Assay, a bias-controlled multiplex PCR. The paper's processing steps were these. The number of nucleated cells in each sample was estimated by amplification of reference gene primers within the assay. To quantify the absolute abundance of each unique TCRbeta CDR3 rearrangement, sequence reads were collapsed and filtered. For each sample, productive Simpson clonality was calculated as the square root of Simpson's diversity index across productive rearrangements. This is the immuneACCESS table as TCRdb keeps it, with only in-frame sequences that have V and J called. A part of the clones is gone; compared with another copy, unresolved V genes explain less than half, and the rest is unexplained. Clonal size and the V and J genes are those of that table, whereas D and trimming came from the DNA. The sample table contains under 250,000 clones; only one count was recorded for 92% of them. 1.2% of the sample belongs to the ten largest clones.

Spanning cysteine to phenylalanine, the CDR3 consists of 14 amino acids. The retained sequence is limited to the CDR3, 42 bases, with the frame set at the first base. V and J lose 2 bases and 1 base, and a span of 9 bases separates them. Per the germline V gene, MDHEN is the CDR1 and SYDVKM is the CDR2. The collaborating institutions used their own protocols to collect whole blood in K2EDTA tubes. For TCRbeta analysis, collaborators shipped samples in one of three forms: frozen whole blood, isolated PBMCs, or DNA extracted from either of those sample types. This clone has a single count. Its antigen remains undetermined. Qualities for individual bases were not recorded, and no much larger clone is one base off.

The sequence links TRBV28 to TRBJ2-7; the D gene is not confidently resolved. Sequenced material: peripheral blood. The source of this sequence is a man under 40 with acute or convalescent COVID-19. The CDR3 has the sequence CASSLSARSYEQYF. The DNA is TGTGCCAGCAGTTTAAGCGCCCGTTCCTACGAGCAGTACTTC. With the portions outside the CDR3 filled from the reference TRBV28 and TRBJ2-7 genes, the complete variable region becomes DVKVTQSSRYLVKRTGEKVFLECVQDMDHENMFWYRQDPGLGLRLIYFSYDVKMKEKGDIPEGYSVSREKKERFSLILESASTNQTSMYLCASSLSARSYEQYFGPGTRLTVT.